The 30 T cell receptor beta chains reported below all come from one sample, sequenced in a study of blood T cell repertoires in COVID-19 (dated by TCRdb to 2019 to 2021). Receptor libraries were prepared by the immunoSEQ multiplex PCR assay. TCRdb limited this immuneACCESS table to in-frame rearrangements with V and J called. A share of clones is missing; checked studies link under half to unresolved V genes, and the rest is unexplained. The sample has about 400,000 clones on record, around 90% of them singletons. Jointly, the top ten make up 2% to 2.5% of the sample. Sequencing input: PBMCs or T cells enriched from blood (not recorded which). The receptors were gathered from a woman aged 40 to 55 with acute COVID-19.

The chain combines TRBV27 with TRBJ2-7; 7 nucleotides align to TRBD2. The CDR3 has 14 residues. The germline V gene encodes CDR1 MNHEY and CDR2 SMNVEV (reference sequence). Trimming cost V 5 bases and J 2 bases; bases outside gene matches: 6. CDR3 bases: TGTGCCAGCAGTCCAACGGGACTAACCTACGAGCAGTACTTC. It yields the protein CASSPTGLTYEQYF.

V usage is TRBV5-6 and J usage is TRBJ2-3, with 9 positions matching TRBD1. The V gene end was trimmed by 4 bases and the J gene end by 4 bases; junction bases not matched to a gene: 7. Germline values: CDR1 SGHDT, CDR2 YYEEEE. The CDR3 is 15 residues long. The CDR3 sequence: CASSPRTGASDTQYF. CDR3 DNA: TGTGCCAGCAGCCCACGGACAGGGGCTTCAGATACGCAGTATTTT. The whole variable domain, filled in from reference TRBV5-6 and TRBJ2-3, reads DAGVTQSPTHLIKTRGQQVTLRCSPKSGHDTVSWYQQALGQGPQFIFQYYEEEERQRGNFPDRFSGHQFPNYSSELNVNALLLGDSALYLCASSPRTGASDTQYFGPGTRLTVL.

The V and J genes are TRBV27 and TRBJ2-5, with D possibly being TRBD1 (5 bases). CDR3 length: 14 residues. Germline lookup yields CDR1 MNHEY and CDR2 SMNVEV (reference sequence). V gave up 1 base and J gave up 3 bases, with 9 bases separating them. The CDR3 nucleotides are TGTGCCAGCAGTTTATACCAGGGTAAAGAGACCCAGTACTTC. Translated, it gives CASSLYQGKETQYF.

This chain connects TRBV4-2 to TRBJ2-5; D is uncertain. Between the trimmed V and J ends, which lost 3 bases and 2 bases, there was a span of 13 bases. CDR3 size: 15 residues. The germline V gene has CDR1 LGHNA and CDR2 YNFKEQ. The CDR3 sequence is CASSQQTTSQETQYF. CDR3 sequence (DNA): TGTGCCAGCAGCCAGCAAACTACGTCACAAGAGACCCAGTACTTC.

This clone was seen a few times. V is TRBV5-4 and J is TRBJ1-4; D gene ambiguous. Trimming took 0 bases from V and 7 from J, leaving 4 bases between them. Germline V gene data show CDR1 as SGHNT and CDR2 as YYREEE (reference sequence). The CDR3 length is 12 residues. Written as DNA, the CDR3 is TGTGCCAGCAGCTTGGGAGGTGAAAAACTGTTTTTT. It yields the protein CASSLGGEKLFF.

The chain carries TRBV5-1 and TRBJ1-4; maybe TRBD1 (5 bases). CDR1 SGHRS and CDR2 YFSETQ come from the germline V gene. This CDR3 is 14 amino acids long. Trimming cost V 2 bases and J 2 bases, with 7 bases left between them. The CDR3 nucleotides are TGCGCCAGCAGCTTCAGGGATACTAATGAAAAACTGTTTTTT. This translates into CASSFRDTNEKLFF. The whole variable domain, filled in from reference TRBV5-1 and TRBJ1-4, reads KAGVTQTPRYLIKTRGQQVTLSCSPISGHRSVSWYQQTPGQGLQFLFEYFSETQRNKGNFPGRFSGRQFSNSRSEMNVSTLELGDSALYLCASSFRDTNEKLFFGSGTQLSVL.

The V gene is TRBV11-3, the J gene TRBJ2-2; the match to TRBD2 covers 8 bases. Germline values: CDR1 SGHNT, CDR2 YENEEA. The CDR3 contains 15 residues. Trimming at V came to 5 bases and at J to 6 bases, leaving 8 bases not matched to a gene. CDR3 DNA: TGTGCCAGCAGCGACCTACTAGCGGCCCCCGGGGAGCTGTTTTTT. Translated: CASSDLLAAPGELFF.

V and J are TRBV12-3 or TRBV12-4 and TRBJ1-2, with no clear D. Trimming left V 1 base short and J 4 bases short, with 4 bases between. The CDR3 totals 12 residues. The CDR3 DNA is TGTGCCAGCAGTTTAGACATCTATGGCTACACCTTC. Translated: CASSLDIYGYTF.

The chain employs TRBV11-3 and TRBJ2-3; maybe TRBD2 (7 bases). Germline-derived CDR1 and CDR2 are SGHNT and YENEEA. CDR3 length: 15 residues. Trimming cost V 1 base and J 2 bases, with 10 bases left between them. The CDR3 protein is CASSLGGGHTDTQYF. The CDR3 DNA follows: TGTGCCAGCAGCTTAGGGGGGGGGCACACAGATACGCAGTATTTT.

In its sample, this clone was seen a few times. Additional DNA sequences in this sample encode the identical CDR3. The chain employs TRBV6-1 and TRBJ1-2; perhaps TRBD1 as D (5 bases). Per germline, CDR1 MNHNS and CDR2 SASEGT. The CDR3 spans 12 residues. The V and J ends lost 3 bases and 5 bases respectively, with 7 bases between them. DNA for the CDR3: TGTGCCAGCAGTGAGCAGGGATATGGCTACACCTTC. Its translation is CASSEQGYGYTF.

The rearrangement links TRBV27 to TRBJ1-5; D ambiguous. CDR1 MNHEY and CDR2 SMNVEV come from the germline V gene (reference sequence). The CDR3 is 16 residues long. Trimming took off 2 bases at V and 1 base at J, with 12 bases between the two ends. The CDR3 here is CASSLEGPASNQPQHF. CDR3 nucleotides: TGTGCCAGCAGTTTAGAGGGTCCGGCGAGCAATCAGCCCCAGCATTTT.

The V and J genes are TRBV3-1 (or the pseudogene TRBV3-2) and TRBJ1-1; a possible D gene is TRBD1 (5 bases). CDR1 is LGHDT, CDR2 YNNKEL, per germline (reference sequence). The length of the CDR3 is 14 residues. Trimming removed 7 bases at V and 1 base at J, with 13 bases between. CDR3 nucleotides: TGTGCCAGCATCCACTCCGACAGGAACACTGAAGCTTTCTTT. Translation gives CASIHSDRNTEAFF.

The V and J genes are TRBV6-5 and TRBJ2-2, with a tentative D call TRBD1 (5 bases). The CDR3 length is 13 residues. V lost 6 bases to trimming and J lost 7 bases, with 12 bases between them. The germline V gene encodes CDR1 MNHEY and CDR2 SVGAGI. The DNA for the CDR3 is TGTGCCAGCAGACCCGAAGGGGTCGGGGAGCTGTTTTTT. Protein product: CASRPEGVGELFF.

J is TRBJ2-4 and V is TRBV7-6, with 8 positions matching TRBD1. This CDR3 has 13 amino acids. V was clipped by 3 bases and J by 8 bases; unmatched bases: 3. Per germline, CDR1 SGHVS and CDR2 FNYEAQ. In DNA form, the CDR3 reads TGTGCCAGCAGCTTCGACAGGGGTGACATTCAGTACTTC. Protein product: CASSFDRGDIQYF.

The rearrangement links TRBV23-1 to TRBJ2-1; TRBD2 matches at 8 bases. Being an ORF, TRBV23-1 has a function that is uncertain. The V segment lost 0 bases and the J segment 6 bases; nucleotides outside the gene matches: 13. This CDR3 is built from 18 residues. In nucleotides, the CDR3 is TGCGCCAGCAGTCAATCGTCCCCAGCGGGGGCCCTCTGCAATGAGCAGTTCTTC. This gives the protein CASSQSSPAGALCNEQFF.

This clone was picked up a small number of times. This rearrangement joins TRBV27 to TRBJ2-7; possible D gene TRBD2, 5 bases. Germline V gene data show CDR1 as MNHEY and CDR2 as SMNVEV (reference sequence). This CDR3 spans 13 amino acids. V was cut by 3 bases and J by 3 bases, with 9 bases left in between. The CDR3 is CASSFGAGYEQYF. The CDR3 DNA follows: TGTGCCAGCAGTTTTGGCGCGGGCTACGAGCAGTACTTC.

This clone was found a few times. V gene TRBV2 combines with J gene TRBJ1-3; TRBD1 matches 7 bases. CDR1 is SNHLY, CDR2 FYNNEI, per germline. Trimming at V came to 0 bases and at J to 2 bases, leaving 4 bases not matched to a gene. The CDR3 totals 16 residues. The DNA of the CDR3 is TGTGCCAGCAGTGAAGCCAGGGGGTTGGCTGGAAACACCATATATTTT. It encodes CASSEARGLAGNTIYF.

The J gene is TRBJ2-2, the V gene TRBV3-1 (or the pseudogene TRBV3-2); a weak D match, TRBD2 (5 bases). CDR1 and CDR2 from the germline V gene are LGHDT and YNNKEL (reference sequence). CDR3 length: 16 amino acids. V was pared by 0 bases and J by 5 bases, with 13 bases between. The CDR3 DNA reads TGTGCCAGCAGCCAAGAGGTTCGGGGTCGGACCGGGGAGCTGTTTTTT. Protein: CASSQEVRGRTGELFF.

This chain joins TRBV6-2 or TRBV6-3 and TRBJ1-1; weak D call: TRBD1 (5 bases). V shed 4 bases and J shed 0 bases, with 18 bases lying between them. Germline V gene sequence: CDR1 MNHEY, CDR2 SVGEGT. This CDR3 region has 17 residues. The CDR3, as DNA: TGTGCCAGCAGTTTCTCGGCCGCGGGGGTTGTGAACACTGAAGCTTTCTTT. Its translation is CASSFSAAGVVNTEAFF.

This clone was counted a single time. The chain couples TRBV27 to TRBJ2-7; weak D call: TRBD1 (5 bases). The length of the CDR3 is 18 residues. Germline V gene sequence: CDR1 MNHEY, CDR2 SMNVEV (reference sequence). The ends were cut back, 6 bases at V and 0 bases at J, with 24 bases in the middle. The CDR3 loop reads CASRSQGLASMASYEQYF. The CDR3 coding sequence is TGTGCCAGCAGGTCCCAGGGTTTGGCCTCCATGGCCTCCTACGAGCAGTACTTC.

This chain uses TRBV5-8 with TRBJ1-1; 9 bases agree with TRBD1. The length of the CDR3 is 14 residues. Germline V gene lookup returns CDR1 SGHTS and CDR2 YDEGEE. The V segment lost 4 bases and the J segment 6 bases; nucleotides outside the gene matches: 7. The CDR3 region is CASSLRDRVSEAFF. In DNA form, the CDR3 reads TGTGCCAGCAGCCTCCGGGACAGGGTATCTGAAGCTTTCTTT.

The sample holds one count of this clone. Other DNA sequences in this specimen translate into the identical CDR3. V usage is TRBV5-5 and J usage is TRBJ1-2, with D hard to call. The CDR3 spans 14 residues. Trimming left V 1 base short and J 4 bases short, with 11 bases between. Germline-derived CDR1 and CDR2 are SGHKS and YYEKEE (reference sequence). The CDR3, as DNA: TGTGCCAGCAGCTTGTTGGACCGGGGCTATGGCTACACCTTC. It specifies CASSLLDRGYGYTF.

The chain links TRBV23-1 to TRBJ2-5, with 10 bases that match TRBD1. TRBV23-1 belongs to the ORF category, with a function that is uncertain. This CDR3 contains 19 residues. With V trimmed by 3 bases and J by 5 bases, 18 bases remained unmatched. CDR3 DNA sequence: TGCGCCAGCAGTCAGCCGGGACAGGGGAGTTTATGGTACTCGGAGACCCAGTACTTC. Its translation: CASSQPGQGSLWYSETQYF.

The J gene is TRBJ1-1, the V gene TRBV5-4; D ambiguous. Deletions cut 0 bases from V and 7 bases from J, with 10 bases between. The germline V gene has CDR1 SGHNT and CDR2 YYREEE (reference sequence). The CDR3 has 13 amino acids. The CDR3 is CASSLGERFEAFF. CDR3 sequence (DNA): TGTGCCAGCAGCTTGGGAGAACGATTTGAAGCTTTCTTT.

This clone showed up just once. The chain employs TRBV11-3 and TRBJ2-7; possibly TRBD2 for D (6 bases). This CDR3 region has 14 residues. Trimming took 4 bases from V and 7 from J, leaving 17 bases between them. Germline V gene lookup returns CDR1 SGHNT and CDR2 YENEEA. In nucleotides, the CDR3 is TGTGCCAGCAGCTCCAGGTTCGGGGACTCGGAGCAGTACTTC. This encodes CASSSRFGDSEQYF. Supplemented by reference TRBV11-3 and TRBJ2-7, the full variable domain reads EAGVVQSPRYKIIEKKQPVAFWCNPISGHNTLYWYLQNLGQGPELLIRYENEEAVDDSQLPKDRFSAERLKGVDSTLKIQPAELGDSAVYLCASSSRFGDSEQYFGPGTRLTVT.

As to this clone: Compared with germline, one end of the junction differs, possibly owing to a read error. This rearrangement joins TRBV2 to TRBJ2-1; D is perhaps TRBD2 (5 bases). Per germline, CDR1 SNHLY and CDR2 FYNNEI. The CDR3 extends over 14 amino acids. The CDR3 protein is CASSEAIRYEEAVF. CDR3 sequence (DNA): TGTGCCAGCAGTGAAGCTATTAGATACGAGGAAGCGGTCTTC.

This rearrangement joins TRBV4-1 to TRBJ1-2, with a weak D call TRBD1 (5 bases). The germline V gene encodes CDR1 MGHRA and CDR2 YSYEKL. Trimming removed 0 bases from V and 2 bases from J, with 13 bases in between. The CDR3 loop spans 16 amino acids. The CDR3 DNA reads as TGCGCCAGCAGCCAAGATCCCGCAGGGTCCAACTATGGCTACACCTTC. As protein: CASSQDPAGSNYGYTF.

This chain uses TRBV7-8 with TRBJ2-1; 8 bases line up with TRBD1. The germline gives CDR1 SGHVS, CDR2 FQNEAQ. V lost 5 bases to trimming and J lost 4 bases; unmatched junction nucleotides: 4. This CDR3 is built from 14 residues. The CDR3 loop reads CASSGGTGYNEQFF. Written as DNA, the CDR3 is TGTGCCAGCAGCGGAGGGACAGGTTACAATGAGCAGTTCTTC.

This clone was counted between two and nine times. This sequence joins TRBV27 and TRBJ1-1; 8 positions match TRBD1. Trimming took 6 bases from V and 2 from J; bases not matched to a gene: 5. The germline V gene encodes CDR1 MNHEY and CDR2 SMNVEV (reference sequence). The CDR3 runs to 14 residues. CDR3 sequence: CASRNDRGNTEAFF. Here the CDR3 DNA reads TGTGCCAGCAGGAATGACAGGGGAAACACTGAAGCTTTCTTT.

This rearrangement joins TRBV5-6 to TRBJ2-1; TRBD2 matches at 11 bases. The V gene's germline CDR1 is SGHDT and CDR2 YYEEEE. Trimming removed 5 bases from V and 7 bases from J; junction bases left unmatched: 8. The CDR3 contains 15 residues. CDR3: CASSRRLAGKNEQFF. The CDR3 coding sequence is TGTGCCAGCAGTCGACGACTAGCGGGGAAAAATGAGCAGTTCTTC.